Following are 28 T cell receptor beta chains from one sample sequenced in a study of spatial heterogeneity in lung cancer. Study-wide points: Tumor mutation counts were tracked by expanded intratumoral alpha and beta TCR counts.

This sample's time point: sample taken at primary tumor resection. MiXCR was run by TCRdb on the 5' RACE reads, yielding one entry per CDR3 protein. The sample contains tens of thousands of distinct CDR3 sequences, around 6.6% of which appear only once. No antigen is known for these receptors. The material was lung tumor tissue, obtained at surgery. The receptors stem from a male donor with early-stage non-small cell lung cancer.

In this sample, this clonotype turned up a few times. The chain employs TRBV7-6 and TRBJ2-2; no clear D gene. The CDR3 is 14 amino acids. V lost 5 bases to trimming and J lost 5 bases, with 12 bases between them. In germline, CDR1 is SGHVS, CDR2 FNYEAQ. The CDR3 here is CASSALLGTGELFF. CDR3 in DNA: TGTGCCAGCAGCGCCCTCTTAGGGACCGGGGAGCTGTTTTTT.

This clonotype was observed at least ten times. V usage is TRBV6-2 or TRBV6-3 and J usage is TRBJ2-4; no firm D call. V lost 2 bases and J lost 5, with 16 bases in between. The CDR3 covers 16 residues. Germline values: CDR1 MNHEY, CDR2 SVGEGT. CDR3 sequence (DNA): TGTGCCAGCAGTTACGACCTGGGCCGACCCGAAAACATTCAGTACTTC. Translating it yields CASSYDLGRPENIQYF.

This clonotype occurred many times. The rearrangement uses TRBV28 and TRBJ1-1; TRBD1 is a possible D gene (6 bases). This CDR3 is 16 amino acids long. V was trimmed by 4 bases and J by 1 base, leaving 16 bases between them. The germline gives CDR1 MDHEN, CDR2 SYDVKM. This CDR3 reads CASSSPQPGQNTEAFF. The CDR3 nucleotides read TGTGCCAGCAGTTCCCCTCAACCGGGACAGAACACTGAAGCTTTCTTT.

This clonotype was seen at least ten times. V and J are TRBV20-1 and TRBJ1-1, with D perhaps TRBD1 (5 bases). V dropped 3 bases and J dropped 7 bases, with 18 bases sitting between them. Germline values: CDR1 DFQATT, CDR2 SNEGSKA (reference sequence). CDR3 length: 14 residues. In DNA form, the CDR3 reads TGCAGTGCTAGTCTCGGGAGGGGAACGGGTGAAGCTTTCTTT. Translating it yields CSASLGRGTGEAFF.

This clonotype came up many times. The rearrangement links TRBV7-9 to TRBJ2-2; a weak D match, TRBD2 (5 bases). CDR1 is SEHNR and CDR2 is FQNEAQ in the germline V gene (reference sequence). V was cut by 5 bases and J by 0 bases, with 16 bases left in between. This CDR3 is 17 amino acids long. CDR3 protein: CASSPPGWETNTGELFF. Written as DNA, the CDR3 is TGTGCCAGCAGCCCCCCGGGCTGGGAGACGAACACCGGGGAGCTGTTTTTT.

This clonotype was seen ten or more times. The chain combines TRBV24-1 with TRBJ1-1; D perhaps matches TRBD1 (5 bases). The CDR3 loop spans 17 amino acids. V dropped 4 bases and J dropped 4 bases, with 21 bases sitting between them. Looked up from germline, CDR1 is KGHDR and CDR2 is SFDVKD. For the CDR3, the DNA is TGTGCCACCAGTGACCCGGGGCCAACGTGGATTGCCACTGAAGCTTTCTTT. Its translation: CATSDPGPTWIATEAFF.

This clonotype has ten or more counts. The chain joins TRBV21-1 to TRBJ2-5; TRBD1 is taken as the D call from the table, unchecked against the DNA. TRBV21-1 is noted as a pseudogene. CDR3 length equals 14 residues. CDR3 region: CASSMKGQQETQYF. The DNA for the CDR3 is TGTGCCAGCAGCATGAAGGGGCAACAAGAGACCCAGTACTTC.

Many counts were recorded for this clonotype. This chain's CDR3 is CASSSPGTRYTGELFF. Written as DNA, the CDR3 is TGTGCCAGCAGCTCTCCCGGGACTAGATACACCGGGGAGCTGTTTTTT. The chain couples TRBV11-2 to TRBJ2-2, with 8 bases aligning to TRBD2. Per the germline V gene, CDR1 is SGHAT and CDR2 is FQNNGV. The CDR3 covers 16 residues. J was trimmed by 3 bases and V by 4 bases; bases with no gene match: 7.

The chain recombines TRBV5-4 with TRBJ2-5; D uncertain. V lost 0 bases and J 1 base, leaving 10 bases between the germline ends. This CDR3 is built from 15 residues. Germline CDR1 SGHNT, CDR2 YYREEE (reference sequence). CDR3 protein: CASSLGPRVQETQYF. The CDR3 coding sequence is TGTGCCAGCAGCTTGGGTCCCCGGGTCCAAGAGACCCAGTACTTC.

This clonotype was detected ten times or more. The genes are TRBV7-9 and TRBJ1-1; D is unresolved. CDR1 SEHNR and CDR2 FQNEAQ come from the germline V gene (reference sequence). V dropped 3 bases and J dropped 1 base, with 6 bases sitting between them. The CDR3 length is 13 residues. The CDR3 DNA reads TGTGCCAGCAGCTTGACTCAGAACACTGAAGCTTTCTTT. This codes for CASSLTQNTEAFF.

This clonotype was seen repeatedly, ten times or more. The chain combines TRBV18 with TRBJ1-1; no clear D. In germline, CDR1 is KGHSH, CDR2 LQKENI. There are 16 residues in the CDR3. Trimming removed 6 bases at V and 0 bases at J, with 17 bases between. This CDR3 reads CASSPGISNMNTEAFF. In DNA form, the CDR3 reads TGTGCCAGCTCTCCCGGGATCTCGAACATGAACACTGAAGCTTTCTTT.

In its sample, this clonotype was seen a few times. The V gene is TRBV12-3 or TRBV12-4, the J gene TRBJ1-1; weak D call: TRBD1 (5 bases). Trimming removed 3 bases from V and 3 bases from J, with 11 bases in between. CDR3 length: 14 residues. This CDR3 reads CASSFQGSDTEAFF. For the CDR3, the DNA is TGTGCCAGCAGTTTCCAGGGCTCGGACACTGAAGCTTTCTTT.

In its sample, this clonotype was seen many times. The chain joins TRBV15 to TRBJ2-5, with D perhaps TRBD1 or TRBD2 (5 bases each). CDR1 and CDR2 from the germline V gene are LNHNV and YYDKDF (reference sequence). This CDR3 region has 17 residues. Trimming stripped 0 bases from V and 4 bases from J, with 18 bases between. Here the CDR3 DNA reads TGTGCCACCAGCAGAGATCTCCTCTTGGAGAGGGGAGAGACCCAGTACTTC. It yields the protein CATSRDLLLERGETQYF.

This clonotype was counted at least ten times. This chain joins TRBV28 and TRBJ1-3, with no clear D. Germline V gene lookup returns CDR1 MDHEN and CDR2 SYDVKM. The CDR3 spans 12 residues. V lost 5 bases and J lost 4, with 6 bases in between. The CDR3 loop is CASSPPGNTIYF. The CDR3 DNA is TGTGCCAGCAGTCCCCCCGGAAACACCATATATTTT.

This clonotype has only a few counts. CDR3 protein: CASWSSGVNEQFF. CDR3 DNA: TGTGCCAGCTGGTCCAGCGGAGTCAATGAGCAGTTCTTC. This chain links TRBV6-2 or TRBV6-3 with TRBJ2-1; maybe TRBD2 (5 bases). Trimming pared 8 bases from V and 6 bases from J, leaving 14 bases between. Germline CDR1 MNHEY, CDR2 SVGEGT. The CDR3 runs to 13 residues.

Judged by abundance, this clonotype is medium-sized. This chain connects TRBV5-1 to TRBJ1-2; 7 nucleotides align to TRBD1. The V gene's germline CDR1 is SGHRS and CDR2 YFSETQ. Losses at the gene ends were 4 bases for V and 4 bases for J; bases not matched to a gene: 13. The CDR3 runs 16 residues. The CDR3 spells CASSIRTGRVGYGYTF. The CDR3 region has the DNA TGCGCCAGCAGCATTCGGACAGGAAGAGTGGGCTATGGCTACACCTTC.

Worth noting for this clonotype: No conserved phenylalanine or tryptophan ends this CDR3, so it is likely a read error. This chain joins TRBV15 and TRBJ2-5; 7 nucleotides agree with TRBD2. The CDR3 runs to 18 residues. Germline CDR1 LNHNV, CDR2 YYDKDF (reference sequence). For the CDR3, the DNA is TGTGTCACCAGCAGAGATACCATTCCTACTAGCGCAAAAGAGACCCAGTACTCC. It yields the protein CVTSRDTIPTSAKETQYS.

In its sample, this clonotype was seen many times. This chain uses TRBV28 with TRBJ2-7; D unresolved. This CDR3 spans 13 amino acids. Germline CDR1 and CDR2: MDHEN and SYDVKM. Between the trimmed V and J ends, which lost 1 base and 4 bases, there was a span of 8 bases. CDR3 in DNA: TGTGCCAGCAGTTTATTCGGCAAGTACGAGCAGTACTTC. It yields the protein CASSLFGKYEQYF.

This clonotype was observed a few times. This rearrangement joins TRBV11-2 to TRBJ2-5; 8 positions agree with TRBD1. After removal of 1 base from V and 1 base from J, the junction contained 2 bases not matched to a gene. Germline CDR1 and CDR2: SGHAT and FQNNGV. This CDR3 is built from 15 residues. Written as DNA, the CDR3 is TGTGCCAGCAGCTTAGCGGGACAGGCCCAAGAGACCCAGTACTTC. This translates into CASSLAGQAQETQYF.

This clonotype has a count of ten or more. This chain joins TRBV24-1 and TRBJ2-5; 9 bases line up with TRBD1. Germline V gives CDR1 KGHDR, CDR2 SFDVKD. This CDR3 is 16 amino acids long. Unmatched junction bases numbered 10, after V lost 4 bases and J lost 5 bases. CDR3 nucleotides: TGTGCCACCAGTGACAATGGACAGGGGACGATTGAGACCCAGTACTTC. It is translated as CATSDNGQGTIETQYF.

Many counts were recorded for this clonotype. CDR3 protein: CSARRRGGVSYNEQFF. The CDR3 DNA sequence: TGCAGTGCTAGACGCCGGGGGGGAGTCTCCTACAATGAGCAGTTCTTC. This sequence joins TRBV20-1 and TRBJ2-1; 8 nucleotides agree with TRBD2. Unmatched junction bases numbered 6, after V lost 2 bases and J lost 0 bases. This CDR3 contains 16 residues. From germline, CDR1 is DFQATT and CDR2 SNEGSKA (reference sequence).

The sample holds many counts of this clonotype. A junction boundary mismatches the germline segment, possibly from a read error. The genes are TRBV2 and TRBJ2-7; possible D gene TRBD1, 5 bases. The CDR3 runs 14 residues. Germline V lookup: CDR1 SNHLY, CDR2 FYNNEI. CDR3 residues: CASKGGTGSYEQYF. The CDR3 nucleotides are TGTGCGAGCAAAGGTGGCACAGGCTCCTACGAGCAGTACTTC.

This clonotype has a count of ten or more. This chain joins TRBV7-9 and TRBJ2-7; 7 bases line up with TRBD1. The CDR3 runs to 16 residues. After removal of 0 bases from V and 2 bases from J, the junction contained 7 bases not matched to a gene. CDR1 SEHNR and CDR2 FQNEAQ come from the germline V gene (reference sequence). The CDR3 nucleotides are TGTGCCAGCAGCTTAGCGTGGACAGGCGAAACCTACGAGCAGTACTTC. Amino acid sequence: CASSLAWTGETYEQYF.

This clonotype was seen repeatedly, ten times or more. This chain connects TRBV19 to TRBJ2-5, with D hard to call. The CDR3 length is 15 residues. V lost 5 bases and J lost 5, with 18 bases in between. The germline gives CDR1 LNHDA, CDR2 SQIVND (reference sequence). The CDR3 sequence: CASSPYSAVGETQYF. CDR3 sequence (DNA): TGTGCCAGTAGTCCATATTCGGCGGTGGGGGAGACCCAGTACTTC.

This clonotype came up many times. The chain employs TRBV7-6 and TRBJ2-2; D gene unclear. Germline assignment: CDR1 SGHVS and CDR2 FNYEAQ. The length of the CDR3 is 15 residues. The V gene lost 2 bases and the J gene lost 5 bases, with 12 bases spanning the gap. The CDR3 reads CASSLFQGWTGELFF. The CDR3 nucleotides read TGTGCCAGCAGCTTATTCCAAGGGTGGACCGGGGAGCTGTTTTTT.

This clonotype appeared many times. V and J are TRBV7-9 and TRBJ2-7, with D unclear. The CDR3 loop spans 13 amino acids. Germline CDR1 is SEHNR and CDR2 is FQNEAQ (reference sequence). The V end lost 3 bases, the J end lost 5 bases, and 11 bases lay between the germline ends. The CDR3 here is CASSFSSSHEQYF. The CDR3 bases are TGTGCCAGCAGCTTTTCCTCCAGCCACGAGCAGTACTTC.

This clonotype was recorded at least ten times. This sequence joins TRBV2 and TRBJ2-2; 14 bases fit TRBD2. V shed 6 bases and J 0 bases; nucleotides not matched to a gene: 3. This CDR3 is built from 17 residues. Germline V gene lookup returns CDR1 SNHLY and CDR2 FYNNEI. Here the CDR3 DNA reads TGTGCCAGCAGGGGGACTAGCGGGGGAACGAACACCGGGGAGCTGTTTTTT. Translating it yields CASRGTSGGTNTGELFF.

This clonotype was recorded a few times. The gene calls are TRBV2 and TRBJ1-6; D is possibly TRBD1 (5 bases). Germline CDR1 is SNHLY and CDR2 is FYNNEI. The CDR3 length is 14 residues. Trimming shortened V by 4 bases and J by 7 bases, and 11 bases separated the two germline ends. In DNA, the CDR3 is TGTGCCAGCAGTGTGATGGGGCCCAATTCACCCCTCCACTTT. It specifies CASSVMGPNSPLHF. The variable domain in full, completed from reference TRBV2 and TRBJ1-6, reads EPEVTQTPSHQVTQMGQEVILRCVPISNHLYFYWYRQILGQKVEFLVSFYNNEISEKSEIFDDQFSVERPDGSNFTLKIRSTKLEDSAMYFCASSVMGPNSPLHFGNGTRLTVT.